A selection of T cell receptor beta chains follows, all from one sample in a study of CD8 T cells in Susac syndrome. One entry per CDR3 protein results from TCRdb running MiXCR on the immunoSEQ multiplex PCR reads. Found here are 95,000 to 150,000 distinct CDR3 sequences, around 94% of them singletons; the top ten hold over 0.07%. Sequencing was performed on CD4+ T cells from PBMCs. The receptors were gathered from a human donor in good health. Each CDR3 is given with its conserved first and last residue. Fields, in order: clone size, V gene, CDR3 length, CDR3 protein. Expanded clones are given a class, and other clones once, few, many or no size at all.

size: -; V: TRBV29-1; length: 14; CDR3: CSTTSGSTTGELFF
size: -; V: TRBV20-1; length: 15; CDR3: CSASPPQEGPYGYTF
size: -; V: TRBV20-1; length: 14; CDR3: CSAPRSAVKNIQYF
size: -; V: TRBV6-5; length: 12; CDR3: CASSYSGAQAFF
size: once; V: TRBV10-3; length: 14; CDR3: CAISAQDGTYEQYF
size: -; V: TRBV16; length: 15; CDR3: CASSQWASGEVEQYF
size: -; V: TRBV4-1; length: 16; CDR3: CASSQEGAGYYNEQFF
size: -; V: TRBV6-5; length: 16; CDR3: CASSYSGGRATDTQYF
size: -; V: TRBV18; length: 12; CDR3: CASSPSEETQHF
size: -; V: TRBV15; length: 14; CDR3: CATSRDNRGLGYTF
size: -; V: TRBV18; length: 14; CDR3: CASSSLDRDTEAFF
size: once; V: TRBV29-1; length: 15; CDR3: CSAGGGWGMNTEAFF
size: -; V: TRBV4-1; length: 15; CDR3: CASSPQGTEQETQYF
size: -; V: TRBV29-1; length: 14; CDR3: CSVRGLAGNNEQFF
size: -; V: TRBV30; length: 16; CDR3: CAWTAGQGYSTGELFF
size: -; V: TRBV7-2; length: 15; CDR3: CASSSVTSGRETQYF
size: -; V: TRBV6-5; length: 13; CDR3: CASSLFHQETQYF
size: -; V: TRBV29-1; length: 12; CDR3: CSVGVPNQPQHF
size: -; V: TRBV5-1; length: 15; CDR3: CASRHGDQITDTQYF
size: -; V: TRBV7-9; length: 13; CDR3: CASSAEGRTEAFF
size: -; V: TRBV7-2; length: 19; CDR3: CASSLALLAGGISKGELFF
size: -; V: TRBV29-1; length: 13; CDR3: CSIRDPRSYEQYF
size: -; V: TRBV9; length: 15; CDR3: CASSVEIAGRETQYF
size: -; V: TRBV2; length: 13; CDR3: CASSRTGNQPQHF
size: -; V: TRBV7-9; length: 16; CDR3: CASSLVGQGSTDTQYF
size: few; V: TRBV12-3/TRBV12-4; length: 14; CDR3: CASSLSSGDYGYTF
size: once; V: TRBV20-1; length: 13; CDR3: CSARGGNTGELFF
size: -; V: TRBV7-9; length: 14; CDR3: CASSLEGPNTEAFF
size: -; V: TRBV2; length: 14; CDR3: CASRDRTGRETQYF
size: -; V: TRBV29-1; length: 14; CDR3: CSVVDLGAGYGYTF
size: -; V: TRBV4-1; length: 15; CDR3: CASSQDSGARYGYTF
size: -; V: TRBV29-1; length: 15; CDR3: CSVASGTGVTGELFF
size: -; V: TRBV2; length: 11; CDR3: CASHQGGGYTF
size: -; V: TRBV7-2; length: 14; CDR3: CASSPQGNGNTIYF
size: -; V: TRBV5-4; length: 15; CDR3: CASSSLLDWGETQYF
size: -; V: TRBV5-1; length: 14; CDR3: CASSFVQGASEAFF
size: -; V: TRBV19; length: 14; CDR3: CASSQGGLNTEAFF
size: few; V: TRBV29-1; length: 12; CDR3: CSVSGTGYEQYF
size: -; V: TRBV19; length: 12; CDR3: CASSISGYEAFF
size: -; V: TRBV3-1; length: 13; CDR3: CASSPSRQAGQYF
size: -; V: TRBV6-2/TRBV6-3; length: 16; CDR3: CASNRLRDRENNEQFF
size: -; V: TRBV7-6; length: 16; CDR3: CASRPNYGLAGGPSFF
size: -; V: TRBV5-1; length: 15; CDR3: CASSFGGVNQETQYF
size: once; V: TRBV20-1; length: 13; CDR3: CSARLDRGYGYTF
size: -; V: TRBV7-8; length: 14; CDR3: CASSLALTEGTQYF
size: -; V: TRBV4-3; length: 14; CDR3: CASSPGEAPDTQYF
size: -; V: TRBV19; length: 13; CDR3: CASMGGVQDTQYF
size: -; V: TRBV13; length: 14; CDR3: CASSSRDADQPQHF
size: -; V: TRBV5-1; length: 19; CDR3: CASSSQATSGSFKPHEQFF
size: -; V: TRBV7-9; length: 16; CDR3: CASSPLKGPASYEQYF
size: -; V: TRBV29-1; length: 11; CDR3: CSVGRSYEQYF
size: -; V: TRBV7-9; length: 15; CDR3: CASSPLAGAFNEQFF
size: -; V: TRBV18; length: 17; CDR3: CASSPQEGGVSGNTIYF
size: -; V: TRBV12-3/TRBV12-4; length: 14; CDR3: CASSFQLGTGELFF
size: -; V: TRBV20-1; length: 13; CDR3: CSARVVTGDEQYF